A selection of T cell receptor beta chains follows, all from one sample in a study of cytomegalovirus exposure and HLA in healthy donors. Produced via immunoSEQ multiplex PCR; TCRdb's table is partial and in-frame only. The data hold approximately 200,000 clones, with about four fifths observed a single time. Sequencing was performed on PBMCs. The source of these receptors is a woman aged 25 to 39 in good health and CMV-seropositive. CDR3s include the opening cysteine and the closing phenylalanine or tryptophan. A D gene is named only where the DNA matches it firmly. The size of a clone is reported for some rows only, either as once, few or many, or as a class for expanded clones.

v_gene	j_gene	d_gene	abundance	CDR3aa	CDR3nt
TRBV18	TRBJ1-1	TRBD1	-	CASSLTGTTEAFF	TGTGCCAGCTCACTGACAGGGACCACTGAAGCTTTCTTT
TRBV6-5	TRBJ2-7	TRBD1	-	CASSRTGDEQYF	TGTGCCAGCAGTCGGACAGGGGACGAGCAGTACTTC
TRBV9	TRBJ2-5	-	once	CASSVSGSKETQYF	TGTGCCAGCAGCGTATCAGGATCCAAAGAGACCCAGTACTTC
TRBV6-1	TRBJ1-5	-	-	CASISGVNQPQHF	TGTGCCAGCATTTCCGGGGTTAATCAGCCCCAGCATTTT
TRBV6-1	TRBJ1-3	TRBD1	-	CASRTQGARGNTIYF	TGTGCCAGCAGAACCCAGGGGGCGCGAGGAAACACCATATATTTT
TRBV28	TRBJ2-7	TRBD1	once	CASRPTGTGPLEQYF	TGTGCCAGCAGACCGACCGGGACAGGGCCTCTCGAGCAGTACTTC
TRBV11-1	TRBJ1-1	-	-	CASSFRQVEAFF	TGTGCCAGCAGCTTTAGACAGGTTGAAGCTTTCTTT
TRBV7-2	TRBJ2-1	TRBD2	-	CASSLYSGRAGNEQFF	TGTGCCAGCAGCCTATATAGCGGGAGGGCCGGGAATGAGCAGTTCTTC
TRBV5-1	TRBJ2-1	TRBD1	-	CASSLGTLQGANEQFF	TGCGCCAGCAGCTTGGGAACCTTACAGGGGGCCAATGAGCAGTTCTTC
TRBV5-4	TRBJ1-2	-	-	CASSWVTRRANYGYTF	TGTGCCAGCAGCTGGGTCACGCGGAGAGCTAACTATGGCTACACCTTC
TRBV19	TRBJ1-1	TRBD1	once	CASSFGMPGQGEAFF	TGTGCCAGTAGTTTTGGGATGCCGGGACAGGGGGAAGCTTTCTTT
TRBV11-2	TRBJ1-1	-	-	CASGPGFRTEAFF	TGTGCCAGCGGTCCAGGGTTTAGGACTGAAGCTTTCTTT
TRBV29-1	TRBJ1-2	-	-	CSTGTSNYGYTF	TGCAGCACCGGGACATCTAACTATGGCTACACCTTC
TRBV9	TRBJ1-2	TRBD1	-	CASSPTGGAHGYTF	TGTGCCAGCAGCCCAACAGGGGGAGCTCATGGCTACACCTTC
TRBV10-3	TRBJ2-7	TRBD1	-	CAISAGTGGYEQYF	TGTGCCATCAGTGCCGGGACAGGGGGTTACGAGCAGTACTTC
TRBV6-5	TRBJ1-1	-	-	CASRGDRRANTEAFF	TGTGCCAGCAGGGGAGACAGGAGAGCGAACACTGAAGCTTTCTTT
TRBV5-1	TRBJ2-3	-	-	CASSLGLNAAQYF	TGCGCCAGCAGCTTGGGCCTAAATGCGGCGCAGTATTTT
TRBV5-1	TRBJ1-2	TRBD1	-	CASSQNRDRGQGGYTF	TGCGCCAGCAGCCAGAACCGGGACAGGGGGCAAGGTGGCTACACCTTC
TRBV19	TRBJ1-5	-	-	CATGKDRARGYQPQHF	TGTGCCACCGGGAAGGATAGGGCAAGAGGATATCAGCCCCAGCATTTT
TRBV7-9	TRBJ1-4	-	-	CASSLDGGTYIEKLFF	TGTGCCAGCAGCTTAGACGGCGGGACCTACATTGAAAAACTGTTTTTT
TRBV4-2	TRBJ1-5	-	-	CASSQGTPNQPQHF	TGTGCCAGCAGCCAAGGGACACCTAATCAGCCCCAGCATTTT
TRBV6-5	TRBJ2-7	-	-	CASSYVHGYEQYF	TGTGCCAGCAGTTACGTTCACGGCTACGAGCAGTACTTC
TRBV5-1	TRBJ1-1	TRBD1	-	CASSLGQGQNTEAFF	TGCGCCAGCAGCTTGGGACAGGGGCAAAACACTGAAGCTTTCTTT
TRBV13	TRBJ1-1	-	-	CASSPRRVNTEAFF	TGTGCCAGCAGCCCCCGCAGGGTGAACACTGAAGCTTTCTTT
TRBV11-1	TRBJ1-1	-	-	CASSRGGPPWETQETEAFF	TGTGCCAGCAGCAGAGGGGGACCACCATGGGAGACCCAGGAGACTGAAGCTTTCTTT
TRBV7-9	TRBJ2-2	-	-	CASSLGFARGRAGELFF	TGTGCCAGCAGCTTGGGTTTTGCCAGGGGACGGGCCGGGGAGCTGTTTTTT
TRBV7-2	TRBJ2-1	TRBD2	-	CASSLEGPRLAGYNEQFF	TGTGCCAGCAGCTTAGAGGGGCCGAGACTAGCGGGCTACAATGAGCAGTTCTTC
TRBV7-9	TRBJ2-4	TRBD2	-	CASGEGKNIQYF	TGTGCCAGCGGGGAGGGTAAAAACATTCAGTACTTC
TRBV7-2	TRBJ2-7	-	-	CVSSLDTGIPSYEQYF	TGTGTCAGCAGCTTAGATACAGGTATACCCTCCTACGAGCAGTACTTC
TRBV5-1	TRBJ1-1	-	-	CASISGWGGEAFF	TGCGCCAGCATCTCAGGGTGGGGAGGTGAAGCTTTCTTT
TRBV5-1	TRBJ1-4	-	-	CASSLGATNEKLFF	TGCGCCAGCAGCTTGGGCGCAACTAATGAAAAACTGTTTTTT
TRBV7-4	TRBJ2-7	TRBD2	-	CASSVRLADSYEQYF	TGTGCCAGCAGCGTGAGACTAGCGGACTCCTACGAGCAGTACTTC
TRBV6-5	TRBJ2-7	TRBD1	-	CASWRQGLSEQYF	TGTGCCTCCTGGAGACAGGGTCTCTCCGAGCAGTACTTC
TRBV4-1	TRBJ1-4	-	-	CASSQVGGEKLFF	TGCGCCAGCAGCCAAGTGGGGGGGGAAAAACTGTTTTTT
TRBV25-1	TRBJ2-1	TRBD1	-	CASSEFRTGAFF	TGTGCCAGCAGTGAATTCCGGACAGGGGCTTTCTTC
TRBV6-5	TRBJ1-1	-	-	CASSSLGLNTEAFF	TGTGCCAGCAGTTCTTTGGGGCTTAATACTGAAGCTTTCTTT
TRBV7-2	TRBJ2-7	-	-	CASSWTVSYEQYF	TGTGCCAGCAGCTGGACAGTCTCCTACGAGCAGTACTTC
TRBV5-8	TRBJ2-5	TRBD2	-	CASSLELAGTQYF	TGTGCCAGCAGCTTGGAACTAGCGGGGACCCAGTACTTC
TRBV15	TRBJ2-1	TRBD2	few	CATSRLAGRYNEQFF	TGTGCCACCAGCAGACTAGCGGGGCGATACAATGAGCAGTTCTTC
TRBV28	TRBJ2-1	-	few	CASSSPGEVRNEQFF	TGTGCCAGCAGTTCACCGGGAGAAGTTCGGAATGAGCAGTTCTTC
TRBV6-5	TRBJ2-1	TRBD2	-	CASSPRRGGYNEQFF	TGTGCCAGCAGCCCCCGGCGGGGGGGATACAATGAGCAGTTCTTC
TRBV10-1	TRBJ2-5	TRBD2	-	CASSEPSGGQETQYF	TGCGCCAGCAGTGAACCTAGCGGGGGGCAAGAGACCCAGTACTTC